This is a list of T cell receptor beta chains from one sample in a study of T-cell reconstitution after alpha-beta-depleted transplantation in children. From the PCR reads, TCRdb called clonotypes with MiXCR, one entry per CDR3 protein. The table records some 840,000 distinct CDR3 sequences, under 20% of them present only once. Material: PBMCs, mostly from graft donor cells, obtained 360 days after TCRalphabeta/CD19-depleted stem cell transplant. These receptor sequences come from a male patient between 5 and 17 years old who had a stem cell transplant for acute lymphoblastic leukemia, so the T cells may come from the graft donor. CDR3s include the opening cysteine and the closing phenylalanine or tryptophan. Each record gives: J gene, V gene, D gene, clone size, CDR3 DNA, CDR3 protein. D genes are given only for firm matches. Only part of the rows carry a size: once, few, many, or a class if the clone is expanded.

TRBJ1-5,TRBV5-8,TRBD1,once,TGTGCCAGCAGCTCGGCAGGGGACAGGCAGCCCCAGCATTTT,CASSSAGDRQPQHF
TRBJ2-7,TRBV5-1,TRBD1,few,TGCGCCAGCAGCTTCGGGGACAGTGCCGCCGAGCAGTACTTC,CASSFGDSAAEQYF
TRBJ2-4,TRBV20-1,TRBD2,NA,TGCAGTGCTAACGCGGGAGTAGCCAAAAACATTCAGTACTTC,CSANAGVAKNIQYF
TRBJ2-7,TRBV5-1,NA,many,TGCGCCAGCAGCTTGAGTGGTAGAGGGACCTACGAGCAGTACTTC,CASSLSGRGTYEQYF
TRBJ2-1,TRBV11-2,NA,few,TGTGCCAGCAGCTTAGAATCGGACTTGCTAAGTAGCAATGAGCAGTTCTTC,CASSLESDLLSSNEQFF
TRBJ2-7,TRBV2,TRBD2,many,TGTGCCAGCACCCTCCAGCGGGGGAGCTACGAGCAGTACTTC,CASTLQRGSYEQYF
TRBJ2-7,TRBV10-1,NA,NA,TGCGCCAGCAGTGATGCTAGCGCGCGCTCCTACGAGCAGTACTTC,CASSDASARSYEQYF
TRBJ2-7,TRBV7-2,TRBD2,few,TGTGCCAGCAGCTCCCAAGCGGGAGTTATCTACGAGCAGTACTTC,CASSSQAGVIYEQYF
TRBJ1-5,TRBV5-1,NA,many,TGCGCCAGCAGCTTGGTTTGGTGGGGAGAGGGCAATCAGCCCCAGCATTTT,CASSLVWWGEGNQPQHF
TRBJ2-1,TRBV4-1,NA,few,TGCGCCAGCAGTCAGCCCCGAGAATTAAGGGAGCAGTTCTTC,CASSQPRELREQFF
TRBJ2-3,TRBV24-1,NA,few,TGTGCCACCTCCCGGAGAGGCACAGATACGCAGTATTTT,CATSRRGTDTQYF
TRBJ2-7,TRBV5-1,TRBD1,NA,TGCGCCAGCAGCCCCGGGACAGGGGTCGAGCAGTACTTC,CASSPGTGVEQYF
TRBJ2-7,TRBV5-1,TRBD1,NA,TGCGCCAGCAGCATCGGACAGGACTACGAGCAGTACTTC,CASSIGQDYEQYF
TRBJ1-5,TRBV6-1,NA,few,TGTGCCAGCAGTGAAGCGAACGGACATCCTCAGCATTTT,CASSEANGHPQHF
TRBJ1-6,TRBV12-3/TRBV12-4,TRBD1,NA,TGTGCCAGCAGTTCGCGATTCTTAACAGGGGGGACACCCCTCCACTTT,CASSSRFLTGGTPLHF
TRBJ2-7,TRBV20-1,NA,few,TGCAGTGCTAAGACTAGTTTTATACACGAGCAGTACTTC,CSAKTSFIHEQYF
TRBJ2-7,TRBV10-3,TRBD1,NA,TGTGCCATAGCAACCCGACAGGGCCAGGTCGGGGAGCAGTACTTC,CAIATRQGQVGEQYF
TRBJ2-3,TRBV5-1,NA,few,TGCGCCAGCAGCTCGGAGAGGGGTGGGACTTCCAGCACAGATACGCAGTATTTT,CASSSERGGTSSTDTQYF
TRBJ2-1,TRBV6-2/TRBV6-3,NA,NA,TGTGCCAGCAGTTCCCCGTCTCGGGAGTGGAGTTACAATGAGCAGTTCTTC,CASSSPSREWSYNEQFF
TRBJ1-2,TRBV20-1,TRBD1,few,TGCAGTGCTACTACAGGGGAGAAAGGCTACACCTTC,CSATTGEKGYTF
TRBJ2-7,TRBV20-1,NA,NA,TGCAGTGCTAGAGAGGACATCTCTGTCTCCTACGAGCAGTACTTC,CSAREDISVSYEQYF
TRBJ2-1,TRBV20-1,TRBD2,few,TGCAGTGCTAGAGATGCGGGACTAGCGTTTGAGCAGTTCTTC,CSARDAGLAFEQFF
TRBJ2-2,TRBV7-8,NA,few,TGTGCCAGCAGCAGGGCGGGGACAGTAACCGGGGAGCTGTTTTTT,CASSRAGTVTGELFF
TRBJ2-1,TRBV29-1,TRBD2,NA,TGCAGCGTTCGGGGCGGGAGGACCTACAATGAGCAGTTCTTC,CSVRGGRTYNEQFF
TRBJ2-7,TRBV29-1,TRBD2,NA,TGCAGCGTCCTGACTAGCGGGAGCTCCTACGAGCAGTACTTC,CSVLTSGSSYEQYF
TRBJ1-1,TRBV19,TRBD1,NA,TGTGCCAGTAATATGGACAGGGCCGGCACTGAAGCTTTCTTT,CASNMDRAGTEAFF
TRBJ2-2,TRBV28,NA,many,TGTGCCAGCAGTTTCAGACTAGTCGGGGAGCTGTTTTTT,CASSFRLVGELFF
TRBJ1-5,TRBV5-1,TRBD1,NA,TGCGCCAGCAGCTTCGGGGGACAGCAGTATCAGCCCCAGCATTTT,CASSFGGQQYQPQHF